Following are 4 T cell receptor beta chains from one sample sequenced in a study of blood T cell repertoires in COVID-19. The method was immunoSEQ multiplex PCR; TCRdb's version includes in-frame clones alone and lacks a portion of them. Seen here are some 350,000 clones, about 90% observed once, and the top ten hold roughly 6%. Sequences were obtained from peripheral blood. The receptors were sampled from a woman aged 50 to 60 with COVID-19, enrolled during active disease.

The V and J genes are TRBV19 and TRBJ2-1; 9 nucleotides line up with TRBD2. This CDR3 is built from 14 residues. The junction had 1 base not matched to a gene; V was cut back by 7 bases and J by 0 bases. The germline gives CDR1 LNHDA, CDR2 SQIVND (reference sequence). The CDR3 DNA sequence: TGTGCCAGTAATAGCGGGAGCTCCTACAATGAGCAGTTCTTC. It is translated as CASNSGSSYNEQFF.

This sequence joins TRBV7-2 and TRBJ2-2, with D maybe TRBD2 (7 bases). The length of the CDR3 is 16 residues. V was cut by 5 bases and J by 3 bases, with 16 bases left in between. Germline loops: CDR1 SGHTA, CDR2 FQGNSA. The CDR3 reads CASSLRGGAYTGELFF. CDR3 in DNA: TGTGCCAGCAGCCTCAGGGGAGGGGCCTACACCGGGGAGCTGTTTTTT. The full variable domain, rest sourced from reference TRBV7-2 and TRBJ2-2, is GAGVSQSPSNKVTEKGKDVELRCDPISGHTALYWYRQSLGQGLEFLIYFQGNSAPDKSGLPSDRFSAERTGGSVSTLTIQRTQQEDSAVYLCASSLRGGAYTGELFFGEGSRLTVL.

The rearrangement links TRBV19 to TRBJ1-1; D gene unclear. CDR3 length: 13 residues. Trimming took off 6 bases at V and 7 bases at J, with 15 bases between the two ends. The germline gives CDR1 LNHDA, CDR2 SQIVND (reference sequence). Here the CDR3 reads CASSPKPNGEAFF. The DNA for the CDR3 is TGTGCCAGTAGCCCTAAACCGAATGGTGAAGCTTTCTTT.

The chain links TRBV14 to TRBJ2-7; 10 bases match TRBD2. CDR3 length: 15 amino acids. The junction had 5 bases not matched to a gene; V was cut back by 6 bases and J by 0 bases. CDR1 is SGHDN and CDR2 is FVKESK in the germline V gene. The DNA of the CDR3 is TGTGCCAGCAGATTGACTAGCGGGCTCTCCTACGAGCAGTACTTC. This codes for CASRLTSGLSYEQYF.